This note documents a single T cell receptor (beta chain) sequence. The CDR3 runs to 16 residues. Per germline, CDR1 LGHNA and CDR2 YSLEER. The trim removed 0 bases at V and 5 bases at J, leaving 7 bases unmatched. The record originates from a study of blood T cell repertoires in COVID-19. Background on the study: Samples of COVID-19 (acute and convalescent) were obtained from the United States, Italy and Spain. T cells, B-cell-depleted T cells, or PBMCs provided the cDNA or gDNA that served as material.

Study processing details: Amplification of reference gene primers provided the estimated nucleated cell counts. Sequenced by immunoSEQ multiplex PCR; TCRdb stores in-frame clones only, minus some. V, J and clone size reflect that table, while D and trimming were determined from the DNA. This table has some 350,000 clones, 90% appearing once. The origin of this receptor is a man between 18 and 29 years old with active or convalescent COVID-19. V gene TRBV4-3 combines with J gene TRBJ1-5; 7 bases line up with TRBD1. Source material: peripheral blood. CDR3 DNA: TGCGCCAGCAGCCAAGATGGGGTCAGGGGGGATCAGCCCCAGCATTTT. Protein product: CASSQDGVRGDQPQHF.